The 22 T cell receptor beta chains below all came from one sample that was sequenced in a study of blood T cell repertoires in COVID-19. Only in-frame clones appear in the TCRdb table, and some are missing; sequencing was by immunoSEQ multiplex PCR. Of 65,000 to 95,000 clones in the sample, around nine tenths were seen once. Material for sequencing was peripheral blood. The origin of the receptors is a man aged 65 to 79 with active or convalescent COVID-19.

The chain combines TRBV6-5 with TRBJ1-4, with 8 bases lining up with TRBD1. Germline lookup yields CDR1 MNHEY and CDR2 SVGAGI. The CDR3 has 14 residues. The V gene end was trimmed by 6 bases and the J gene end by 4 bases; junction bases not matched to a gene: 4. The CDR3 loop reads CASRRTGINEKLFF. Written as DNA, the CDR3 is TGTGCCAGCAGGAGGACAGGGATTAATGAAAAACTGTTTTTT.

The rearrangement joins TRBV19 to TRBJ2-3; TRBD2 aligns across 8 bases. This CDR3 comprises 13 residues. Trimming took 4 bases from V and 8 from J; bases not matched to a gene: 5. Germline V gene sequence: CDR1 LNHDA, CDR2 SQIVND (reference sequence). The CDR3 DNA reads TGTGCCAGTAGTAGCCAAACTAGCGGTACGCAGTATTTT. Its translation: CASSSQTSGTQYF. The full variable domain, rest sourced from reference TRBV19 and TRBJ2-3, is DGGITQSPKYLFRKEGQNVTLSCEQNLNHDAMYWYRQDPGQGLRLIYYSQIVNDFQKGDIAEGYSVSREKKESFPLTVTSAQKNPTAFYLCASSSQTSGTQYFGPGTRLTVL.

The chain is built from TRBV28 and TRBJ1-1; D is possibly TRBD1 (5 bases). Germline V gene lookup returns CDR1 MDHEN and CDR2 SYDVKM. Trimming took off 2 bases at V and 3 bases at J, with 13 bases between the two ends. This CDR3 has 15 residues. The chain's CDR3 is CASSLRVTGDTEAFF. The CDR3 bases are TGTGCCAGCAGTTTAAGAGTGACGGGGGACACTGAAGCTTTCTTT.

The chain has TRBV12-3 or TRBV12-4 and TRBJ1-5; the D is unclear. The CDR3 loop spans 13 amino acids. Trimming took 7 bases from V and 7 from J, leaving 14 bases between them. This CDR3 is CASKREAKQPQHF. The DNA of the CDR3 is TGTGCCAGCAAGCGCGAGGCTAAGCAGCCCCAGCATTTT.

The chain combines TRBV18 with TRBJ2-1; 11 bases are a match to TRBD2. CDR1 is KGHSH, CDR2 LQKENI, per germline. Losses at the gene ends were 6 bases for V and 10 bases for J; bases not matched to a gene: 11. The CDR3 runs to 15 residues. The CDR3 bases are TGTGCCAGCTCTTCGCTAGCGGGAGGATCGGGGGAGCAGTTCTTC. Its translation is CASSSLAGGSGEQFF.

The genes are TRBV7-9 and TRBJ1-2; 9 nucleotides agree with TRBD1. J was trimmed by 4 bases and V by 4 bases; bases with no gene match: 4. This CDR3 is 14 amino acids long. CDR1 and CDR2 (germline): SEHNR, FQNEAQ (reference sequence). CDR3 sequence (DNA): TGTGCCAGCAGCTACGGGACAGGGATCTATGGCTACACCTTC. This translates into CASSYGTGIYGYTF.

The chain combines TRBV19 with TRBJ2-5, with 9 nucleotides matching TRBD1. With 4 bases clipped from V and 5 bases from J, the junction kept 8 bases outside the gene matches. Germline V gene sequence: CDR1 LNHDA, CDR2 SQIVND (reference sequence). This CDR3 is built from 15 residues. This CDR3 is CASSTLGQGKETQYF. The CDR3 DNA sequence: TGTGCCAGTAGTACCCTGGGACAGGGCAAGGAGACCCAGTACTTC.

V is TRBV6-1 and J is TRBJ1-5, with D hard to call. V was cut by 1 base and J by 9 bases, with 10 bases left in between. Germline V gene sequence: CDR1 MNHNS, CDR2 SASEGT. The CDR3 contains 13 residues. The CDR3 coding sequence is TGTGCCAGCAGTGAAGGGAGCGGCCTGCCCCAGCATTTT. Translated, it gives CASSEGSGLPQHF.

The chain couples TRBV5-8 to TRBJ2-3; 9 bases fit TRBD1. This CDR3 comprises 15 residues. After removal of 1 base from V and 3 bases from J, the junction contained 3 bases not matched to a gene. Germline CDR1 SGHTS, CDR2 YDEGEE. The CDR3: CASSLTDRGTDTQYF. The CDR3 nucleotides are TGTGCCAGCAGCTTGACGGACAGGGGTACAGATACGCAGTATTTT. The complete variable domain, with remaining parts taken from reference TRBV5-8 and TRBJ2-3, reads EAGVTQSPTHLIKTRGQQATLRCSPISGHTSVYWYQQALGLGLQFLLWYDEGEERNRGNFPPRFSGRQFPNYSSELNVNALELEDSALYLCASSLTDRGTDTQYFGPGTRLTVL.

As DNA, the CDR3 is TGTGCCAGCAGCTTCAGGACAGAAAGATCCTACGAGCAGTACTTC. Protein sequence: CASSFRTERSYEQYF. The genes are TRBV5-5 and TRBJ2-7, with TRBD1 as a possible D gene (6 bases). Between the trimmed V and J ends, which lost 2 bases and 1 base, there was a span of 13 bases. The CDR3 covers 15 residues. Germline V gene data show CDR1 as SGHKS and CDR2 as YYEKEE (reference sequence).

The chain joins TRBV5-1 to TRBJ2-6, with TRBD1 identical over 7 bases. CDR1 and CDR2 from the germline V gene are SGHRS and YFSETQ. V dropped 1 base and J dropped 0; count of bases not matched to a gene: 4. The CDR3 is 17 amino acids. The CDR3 sequence is CASSLFSGGSGANVLTF. The CDR3 bases are TGCGCCAGCAGCTTGTTCTCAGGGGGCTCTGGGGCCAACGTCCTGACTTTC.

This clone was recorded once. CDR3 DNA sequence: TGTGCCAGCAGCGTAGAGCTAGCGCCAACCGGGGAGCTGTTTTTT. This gives the protein CASSVELAPTGELFF. The genes are TRBV9 and TRBJ2-2; possible D gene TRBD2, 6 bases. Germline V gives CDR1 SGDLS, CDR2 YYNGEE. The CDR3 totals 15 residues. Trimming took 0 bases from V and 5 from J, leaving 11 bases between them.

The chain joins TRBV7-6 to TRBJ1-3; maybe TRBD1 (6 bases). CDR3 length: 15 residues. CDR1 is SGHVS and CDR2 is FNYEAQ in the germline V gene. V was pared by 4 bases and J by 1 base, with 11 bases between. The CDR3 DNA reads as TGTGCCAGCAGCTCCACCACAGGGTCTGGAAACACCATATATTTT. Residues: CASSSTTGSGNTIYF.

The chain combines TRBV6-4 with TRBJ1-1; tentatively, D is TRBD1 (5 bases). Deletions cut 5 bases from V and 2 bases from J, with 9 bases between. Germline V gives CDR1 MRHNA, CDR2 SNTAGT. This CDR3 region has 13 residues. The CDR3 region is CASSQQDNTEAFF. The CDR3 nucleotides are TGTGCCAGCAGTCAACAGGATAACACTGAAGCTTTCTTT.

V and J are TRBV7-2 and TRBJ2-3; 7 bases are a match to TRBD1. From germline, CDR1 is SGHTA and CDR2 FQGNSA. The CDR3 sequence is 16 residues long. With V trimmed by 3 bases and J by 3 bases, 9 bases remained unmatched. This chain's CDR3 is CASSLDAGTATDTQYF. As DNA, the CDR3 is TGTGCCAGCAGCTTGGATGCCGGGACAGCAACAGATACGCAGTATTTT.

This chain uses TRBV6-5 with TRBJ1-6; 8 bases agree with TRBD1. The CDR3 totals 14 residues. Germline trimming cut 7 bases from V and 5 bases from J; bases unmatched to any gene: 4. CDR1 is MNHEY, CDR2 SVGAGI, per germline. The chain's CDR3 is CASTQTGDNSPLHF. The DNA for the CDR3 is TGTGCCAGCACCCAGACAGGGGATAATTCACCCCTCCACTTT.

CDR3 DNA: TGTGCCAGTAGTACTACCGGGACAGGGGGGACTGAAGCTTTCTTT. Amino acid sequence: CASSTTGTGGTEAFF. This chain joins TRBV19 and TRBJ1-1; 11 bases are shared with TRBD1. The V gene's germline CDR1 is LNHDA and CDR2 SQIVND (reference sequence). Unmatched junction bases numbered 6, after V lost 4 bases and J lost 5 bases. This CDR3 comprises 15 residues.

This rearrangement joins TRBV5-1 to TRBJ1-1; weak D call: TRBD1 (5 bases). Germline CDR1 is SGHRS and CDR2 is YFSETQ. CDR3 length: 11 amino acids. Trimming took off 7 bases at V and 1 base at J, with 5 bases between the two ends. The CDR3 region has the DNA TGCGCCAGCCAGGGGAACACTGAAGCTTTCTTT. Translating it yields CASQGNTEAFF.

V and J are TRBV6-5 and TRBJ1-2, with D maybe TRBD1 (5 bases). CDR3 length: 10 residues. CDR1 is MNHEY, CDR2 SVGAGI, per germline. V was trimmed by 6 bases and J by 8 bases, leaving 7 bases between them. CDR3 residues: CASRNRGYTF. In nucleotides, the CDR3 is TGTGCCAGCAGGAACAGGGGCTACACCTTC.

The rearrangement links TRBV4-1 to TRBJ2-5; 9 bases agree with TRBD2. This CDR3 has 17 residues. The junction had 10 bases not matched to a gene; V was cut back by 1 base and J by 4 bases. The V gene's germline CDR1 is MGHRA and CDR2 YSYEKL. The CDR3 region is CASSQGPLAGTGETQYF. CDR3 nucleotide sequence: TGCGCCAGCAGCCAAGGGCCCCTAGCGGGGACGGGAGAGACCCAGTACTTC.

This chain connects TRBV19 to TRBJ1-1; a weak D match, TRBD1 (6 bases). The germline CDR1 and CDR2 sequences are LNHDA and SQIVND (reference sequence). This CDR3 comprises 14 residues. The V end was cut by 3 bases, the J end by 0 bases, with 8 bases between. The CDR3 sequence: CASSMGHLNTEAFF. For the CDR3, the DNA is TGTGCCAGTAGTATGGGACACCTGAACACTGAAGCTTTCTTT.

The CDR3 reads CASSQQDRVVYEQYF. Written as DNA, the CDR3 is TGCGCCAGCAGTCAACAGGACAGGGTGGTCTACGAGCAGTACTTC. V is TRBV23-1 and J is TRBJ2-7; 8 bases agree with TRBD1. TRBV23-1 is sorted into the ORF group, with uncertain function. V shed 2 bases and J 3 bases; nucleotides not matched to a gene: 6. CDR3 length equals 15 residues.